This TCR beta chain emerged from a study of blood T cells in healthy people across ages. This clonotype was counted a few times. Its antigen is unknown. A second about 7 to 12 cycle PCR used barcoded and J-beta primers. A minimum of 2.5 million CDR3-containing paired-end reads was obtained for each sample. TCRdb reanalysed the 5' RACE reads using MiXCR and keeps one entry per CDR3 protein. Of 600,000 or so distinct CDR3 sequences in the sample, less than 60% were seen once. CDR3 length: 14 residues. Per the germline V gene, CDR1 is ENHRY and CDR2 is SYGVKD. V lost 3 bases, J lost 11 bases, and 18 bases lay in between. Regarding the study as a whole: Whereas aged donors had fewer naive CD4+ cells, long-lived donors had more of them and higher diversity.

The chain has TRBV10-3 and TRBJ2-3; D might be TRBD2 (5 bases). The sequencing sample was made of blood. This clonotype was sampled from a man at least 80 years old in good health. DNA for the CDR3: TGTGCCATCAGTGACCCCCTAAGAGGGTTCGGGCAGTATTTT. Residues: CAISDPLRGFGQYF.